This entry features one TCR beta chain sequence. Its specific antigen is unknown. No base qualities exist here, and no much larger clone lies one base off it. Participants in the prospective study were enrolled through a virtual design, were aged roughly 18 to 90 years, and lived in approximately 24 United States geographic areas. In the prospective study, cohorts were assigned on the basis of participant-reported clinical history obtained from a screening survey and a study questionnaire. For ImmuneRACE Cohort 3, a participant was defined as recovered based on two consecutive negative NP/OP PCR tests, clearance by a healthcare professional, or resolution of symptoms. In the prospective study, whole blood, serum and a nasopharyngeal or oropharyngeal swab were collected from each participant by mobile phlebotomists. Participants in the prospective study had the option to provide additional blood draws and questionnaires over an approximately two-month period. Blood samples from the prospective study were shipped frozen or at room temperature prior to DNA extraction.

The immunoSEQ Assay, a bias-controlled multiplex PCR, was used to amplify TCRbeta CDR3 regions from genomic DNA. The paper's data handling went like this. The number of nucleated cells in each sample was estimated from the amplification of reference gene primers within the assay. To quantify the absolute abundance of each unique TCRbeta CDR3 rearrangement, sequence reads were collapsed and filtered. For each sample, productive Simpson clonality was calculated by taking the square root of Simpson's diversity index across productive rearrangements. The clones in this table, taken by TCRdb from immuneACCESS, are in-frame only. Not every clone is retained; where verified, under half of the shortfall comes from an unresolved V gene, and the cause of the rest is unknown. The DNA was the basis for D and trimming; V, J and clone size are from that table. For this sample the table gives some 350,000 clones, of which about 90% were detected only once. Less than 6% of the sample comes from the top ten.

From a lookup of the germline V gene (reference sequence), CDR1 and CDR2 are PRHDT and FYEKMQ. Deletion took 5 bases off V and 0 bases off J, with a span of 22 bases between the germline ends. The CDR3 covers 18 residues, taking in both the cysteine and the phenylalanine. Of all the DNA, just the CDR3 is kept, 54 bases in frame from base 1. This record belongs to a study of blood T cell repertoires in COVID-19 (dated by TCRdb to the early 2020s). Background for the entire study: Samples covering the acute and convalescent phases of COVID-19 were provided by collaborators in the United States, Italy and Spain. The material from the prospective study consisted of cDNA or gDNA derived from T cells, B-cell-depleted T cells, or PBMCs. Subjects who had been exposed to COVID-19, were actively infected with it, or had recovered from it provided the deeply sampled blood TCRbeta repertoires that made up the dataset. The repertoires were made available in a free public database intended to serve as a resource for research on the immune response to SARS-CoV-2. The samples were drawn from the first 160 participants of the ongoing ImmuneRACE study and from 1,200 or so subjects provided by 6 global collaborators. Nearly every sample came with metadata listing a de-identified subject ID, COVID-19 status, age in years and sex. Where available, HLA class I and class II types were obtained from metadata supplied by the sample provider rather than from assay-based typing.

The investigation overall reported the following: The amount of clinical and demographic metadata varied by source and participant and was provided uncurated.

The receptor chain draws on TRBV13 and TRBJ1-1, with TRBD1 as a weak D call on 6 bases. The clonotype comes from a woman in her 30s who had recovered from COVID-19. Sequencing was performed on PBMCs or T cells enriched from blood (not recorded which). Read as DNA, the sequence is TGTGCCAGCAGCCGTATCGATACAGGGTTACTCGTGAACACTGAAGCTTTCTTT. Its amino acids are CASSRIDTGLLVNTEAFF.